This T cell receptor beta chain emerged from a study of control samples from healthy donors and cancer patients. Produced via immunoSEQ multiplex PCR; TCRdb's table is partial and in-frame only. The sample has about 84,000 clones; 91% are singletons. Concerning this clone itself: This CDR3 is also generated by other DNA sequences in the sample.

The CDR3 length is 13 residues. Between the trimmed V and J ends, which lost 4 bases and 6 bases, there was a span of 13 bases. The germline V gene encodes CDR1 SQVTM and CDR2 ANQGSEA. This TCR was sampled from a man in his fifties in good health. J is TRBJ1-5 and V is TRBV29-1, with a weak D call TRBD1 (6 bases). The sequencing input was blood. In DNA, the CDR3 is TGCAGCGTTGCGGCGGGGGCGGGTCAGCCCCAGCATTTT. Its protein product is CSVAAGAGQPQHF.